This entry features one T cell receptor (beta chain) sequence. Its antigen is unknown. Germline V gives CDR1 LNHNV, CDR2 YYDKDF (reference sequence). After removal of 1 base from V and 0 bases from J, the junction contained 10 bases not matched to a gene. The CDR3 sequence is 18 residues long. With autoimmune disease history or systemic immunosuppression, patients were excluded. TCRdb keeps only in-frame clones here, not all; method: immunoSEQ multiplex PCR. Of around 77,000 clones in the sample, approximately 90% were seen once. These data belong to a study of OX40 agonist ivuxolimab in advanced cancers. Study-wide background: Ivuxolimab, an antibody acting as an agonist of OX40 (CD134), was used to treat patients.

Study-level points and caveats: Expanded clones were, on average, more numerous among CD8+ T cells than CD4+.

This specimen was CD4+ or CD8+ T cells sorted from blood, taken in a trial of the OX40 agonist ivuxolimab. The chain joins TRBV15 to TRBJ2-3, with 7 positions matching TRBD1. The receptor's source is an adult with an advanced solid tumor such as melanoma, head and neck, liver or kidney cancer. CDR3 protein: CATSRAWTGISSTDTQYF. The CDR3 DNA reads TGTGCCACCAGCAGAGCGTGGACAGGCATCTCTAGCACAGATACGCAGTATTTT.